Below, 22 T cell receptor beta chains from the same sample are listed, as sequenced in a study of identical twins. One entry per CDR3 protein, called by TCRdb with MiXCR from the 5' RACE reads. The table shows 1.5 million to 2 million distinct CDR3 sequences, with around a third occurring only once. What was sequenced was cord blood. These receptor sequences come from a newborn girl in good health.

This chain joins TRBV20-1 and TRBJ2-1; 7 nucleotides match TRBD1. Trimming at V came to 0 bases and at J to 7 bases, leaving 18 bases not matched to a gene. This CDR3 contains 18 residues. Germline-derived CDR1 and CDR2 are DFQATT and SNEGSKA (reference sequence). CDR3 in amino acids: CSARDGPWGQRLRNEQFF. Here the CDR3 DNA reads TGCAGTGCTAGAGATGGTCCTTGGGGACAGCGGTTAAGGAATGAGCAGTTCTTC.

This chain links TRBV27 with TRBJ1-1, with D possibly being TRBD1 (5 bases). Trimming cost V 6 bases and J 4 bases, with 12 bases left between them. Germline CDR1 reads MNHEY; CDR2 reads SMNVEV (reference sequence). This CDR3 spans 13 amino acids. CDR3 bases: TGTGCCAGCAGCCTAGTCAGGGCCACTGAAGCTTTCTTT. As protein: CASSLVRATEAFF.

The chain employs TRBV14 and TRBJ1-2, with 7 bases matching TRBD1. After removal of 1 base from V and 4 bases from J, the junction contained 3 bases not matched to a gene. The CDR3 has 14 amino acids. Germline V gives CDR1 SGHDN, CDR2 FVKESK. Written as DNA, the CDR3 is TGTGCCAGCAGCCAAGGAGCAGGGGGCTATGGCTACACCTTC. It yields the protein CASSQGAGGYGYTF.

This clonotype was counted only a few times. J is TRBJ1-4 and V is TRBV27; D is unclear. V was trimmed by 2 bases and J by 8 bases, leaving 9 bases between them. CDR1 is MNHEY and CDR2 is SMNVEV in the germline V gene (reference sequence). This CDR3 spans 13 amino acids. The CDR3 nucleotides are TGTGCCAGCAGTTTAAGGGTTTACGAAAAACTGTTTTTT. It codes for CASSLRVYEKLFF.

The rearrangement joins TRBV29-1 to TRBJ1-1; 7 positions agree with TRBD1. The CDR3 sequence is 13 residues long. Germline V CDR1 and CDR2: SQVTM, ANQGSEA. The junction had 5 bases not matched to a gene; V was cut back by 4 bases and J by 3 bases. For the CDR3, the DNA is TGCAGCGTTGTAAGGGGGCCCGACACTGAAGCTTTCTTT. Its translation is CSVVRGPDTEAFF.

The V call is TRBV28, the J call TRBJ2-7; possibly TRBD1 or TRBD2 for D (5 bases each). This CDR3 comprises 15 residues. Trimming cost V 2 bases and J 8 bases, with 19 bases left between them. CDR1 MDHEN and CDR2 SYDVKM come from the germline V gene. CDR3 in amino acids: CASSLDPGRGSKQYF. As DNA, the CDR3 is TGTGCCAGCAGTTTAGATCCGGGGCGTGGAAGCAAGCAGTACTTC. Variable domain in full (rest from reference TRBV28 and TRBJ2-7): DVKVTQSSRYLVKRTGEKVFLECVQDMDHENMFWYRQDPGLGLRLIYFSYDVKMKEKGDIPEGYSVSREKKERFSLILESASTNQTSMYLCASSLDPGRGSKQYFGPGTRLTVT.

The J gene is TRBJ1-1, the V gene TRBV5-1; no clear D gene. Germline assignment: CDR1 SGHRS and CDR2 YFSETQ. Trimming shortened V by 4 bases and J by 6 bases, and 22 bases separated the two germline ends. The CDR3 is 16 residues long. In nucleotides, the CDR3 is TGCGCCAGCAGCCCTTCCCGGGGTAAGGGTCACCCTGAAGCTTTCTTT. It is translated as CASSPSRGKGHPEAFF.

The rearrangement uses TRBV10-3 and TRBJ1-4; TRBD1 matches 9 bases. This CDR3 is built from 13 residues. The ends lost 8 bases at V and 7 bases at J; junction bases unmatched: 5. The germline V gene encodes CDR1 ENHRY and CDR2 SYGVKD. The CDR3 DNA reads TGTGCCATCTCGGACAGGGGTTCTGAAAAACTGTTTTTT. Encoded protein: CAISDRGSEKLFF.

This clonotype was observed at least ten times. A much larger clone lies a single base off, so this may be a read error. V usage is TRBV5-1 and J usage is TRBJ2-5; D not resolved. This CDR3 is built from 12 residues. With 4 bases removed from V and 1 base from J, the gap between germline ends came to 5 bases. Looked up from germline, CDR1 is SGHRS and CDR2 is YFSETQ. The DNA of the CDR3 is TGCGCCAGCAGCGTGGTCCAAGAGACCCAGTACTTC. It codes for CASSVVQETQYF.

A few counts support this clonotype. The chain links TRBV28 to TRBJ2-7; D possibly uses TRBD1 or TRBD2 (5 bases each). CDR3 size: 12 residues. Germline V gives CDR1 MDHEN, CDR2 SYDVKM. With 8 bases removed from V and 4 bases from J, the gap between germline ends came to 12 bases. The CDR3 spells CASLIGAYEQYF. The CDR3 DNA reads as TGTGCCAGCCTAATCGGGGCTTACGAGCAGTACTTC.

This clonotype was detected only a few times. At one of its ends the junction is not consistent with the germline gene, which may arise from a read error. The J gene is TRBJ2-1, the V gene TRBV7-7, with TRBD2 matching 8 bases. The CDR3 is 15 residues long. In germline, CDR1 is SSHAT, CDR2 FNYEAQ (reference sequence). CDR3 coding DNA: TGTGCTAGCAGCCCCGGGACTAGAATAAACAATGAGCAGTTCTTC. Residues: CASSPGTRINNEQFF.

This clonotype was counted a few times. CDR3: CSARAPHNEQFF. In DNA form, the CDR3 reads TGCAGTGCTAGAGCACCCCACAATGAGCAGTTCTTC. The chain is built from TRBV20-1 and TRBJ2-1; D is ambiguous. Trimming removed 1 base from V and 5 bases from J, with 6 bases in between. Germline values: CDR1 DFQATT, CDR2 SNEGSKA (reference sequence). This CDR3 comprises 12 residues.

The genes are TRBV28 and TRBJ2-3; TRBD1 is a possible D gene (7 bases). Germline CDR1 is MDHEN and CDR2 is SYDVKM. This CDR3 has 19 amino acids. The germline V and J ends were trimmed by 6 bases and 5 bases, with 30 bases remaining between them. The CDR3 reads CASRRQGQLPGKGGDTQYF. CDR3 nucleotides: TGTGCCAGCAGGAGACAGGGCCAGCTTCCCGGGAAGGGAGGAGATACGCAGTATTTT.

In this sample, this clonotype turned up many times. This chain links TRBV20-1 with TRBJ2-7, with 12 bases fitting TRBD2. V lost 6 bases, J lost 4 bases, and 4 bases stayed unmatched. Germline lookup yields CDR1 DFQATT and CDR2 SNEGSKA (reference sequence). This CDR3 region has 13 residues. The CDR3 DNA sequence: TGCAGTGCCCCGACTAGCGGGAGATACGAGCAGTACTTC. This sequence encodes CSAPTSGRYEQYF.

A remark on this clonotype: This clone may be a read error of a much larger clone one base away. In DNA form, the CDR3 reads TGCAGTGCTTGGGACAGGGGAGAGCAGTTCTTC. This translates into CSAWDRGEQFF. V and J are TRBV20-1 and TRBJ2-1, with 10 bases matching TRBD1. The germline V gene encodes CDR1 DFQATT and CDR2 SNEGSKA (reference sequence). The CDR3 has 11 residues. With V trimmed by 5 bases and J by 10 bases, 2 bases remained unmatched.

This clonotype has only a few counts. The rearrangement joins TRBV29-1 to TRBJ2-7, with 9 bases identical to TRBD1. V trimming: 4 bases; J trimming: 2 bases; junction bases outside the gene matches: 12. The CDR3 covers 16 residues. Germline CDR1 reads SQVTM; CDR2 reads ANQGSEA. The CDR3 protein is CSVVPGQGLTPYEQYF. DNA for the CDR3: TGCAGCGTTGTCCCGGGACAGGGCCTTACTCCCTACGAGCAGTACTTC.

The chain employs TRBV27 and TRBJ2-3; 11 positions match TRBD2. This CDR3 has 18 residues. V gave up 4 bases and J gave up 2 bases; unmatched junction bases: 11. CDR1 MNHEY and CDR2 SMNVEV come from the germline V gene (reference sequence). CDR3 loop: CASSSGLAGLPDTDTQYF. CDR3 bases: TGTGCCAGCAGTTCAGGACTAGCGGGTCTTCCTGACACAGATACGCAGTATTTT.

The chain combines TRBV10-3 with TRBJ2-2, with TRBD1 matching 7 bases. The J segment lost 3 bases and the V segment lost 4 bases, leaving 2 bases of the junction unmatched. From germline, CDR1 is ENHRY and CDR2 SYGVKD. The CDR3 spans 14 residues. CDR3 residues: CAISGTGYTGELFF. CDR3 in DNA: TGTGCCATCAGTGGGACAGGATACACCGGGGAGCTGTTTTTT.

The chain carries TRBV7-9 and TRBJ1-1; no clear D gene. CDR3 length: 12 residues. Germline V gives CDR1 SEHNR, CDR2 FQNEAQ (reference sequence). Trimming cost V 1 base and J 8 bases, with 8 bases left between them. This CDR3 is CASSLVGPEAFF. The CDR3 nucleotides read TGTGCCAGCAGCTTAGTAGGACCAGAAGCTTTCTTT.

This clonotype was counted between two and nine times. This chain uses TRBV20-1 with TRBJ2-1, with 13 nucleotides matching TRBD2. There are 17 residues in the CDR3. V was pared by 8 bases and J by 7 bases, with 17 bases of the junction left unmatched. Germline V gene sequence: CDR1 DFQATT, CDR2 SNEGSKA (reference sequence). Here the CDR3 DNA reads TGCAGTCTTTCAGCTCGGACTAGCGGGAGATTGTTGAATGAGCAGTTCTTC. Translating gives CSLSARTSGRLLNEQFF.

This clonotype was recorded at least ten times. The CDR3 nucleotides read TGTGCCAGCAGTTCCCCGGGACGGATCTCCTACGAGCAGTACTTC. Encoded protein: CASSSPGRISYEQYF. The chain combines TRBV6-5 with TRBJ2-7, with D possibly called TRBD1 or TRBD2 (5 bases each). V lost 4 bases and J 0 bases, leaving 13 bases between the germline ends. The CDR3 is 15 amino acids. CDR1 MNHEY and CDR2 SVGAGI come from the germline V gene.

This clonotype was found a few times. The rearrangement joins TRBV6-2 or TRBV6-3 to TRBJ1-1; a weak D match, TRBD1 (5 bases). Trimming removed 4 bases from V and 2 bases from J, with 8 bases in between. This CDR3 is 13 amino acids long. Germline V gives CDR1 MNHEY, CDR2 SVGEGT. The CDR3 reads CASSWQGNTEAFF. CDR3 bases: TGTGCCAGCAGTTGGCAGGGAAACACTGAAGCTTTCTTT.